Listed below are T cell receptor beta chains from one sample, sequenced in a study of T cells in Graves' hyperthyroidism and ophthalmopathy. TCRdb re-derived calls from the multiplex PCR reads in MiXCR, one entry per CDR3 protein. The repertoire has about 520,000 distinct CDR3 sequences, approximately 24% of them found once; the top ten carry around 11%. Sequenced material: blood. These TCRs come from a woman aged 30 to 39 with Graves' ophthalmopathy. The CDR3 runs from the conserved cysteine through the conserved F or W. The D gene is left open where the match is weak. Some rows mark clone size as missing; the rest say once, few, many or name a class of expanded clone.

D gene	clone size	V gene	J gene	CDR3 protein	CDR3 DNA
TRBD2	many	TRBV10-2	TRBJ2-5	CATGLAETQYF	TGCGCCACCGGACTAGCGGAGACCCAGTACTTC
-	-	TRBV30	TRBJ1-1	CAWIQGSFEAFF	TGTGCCTGGATACAGGGTAGTTTTGAAGCTTTCTTT
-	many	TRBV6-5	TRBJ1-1	CASSPTYMNTEAFF	TGTGCCAGCAGCCCAACTTACATGAACACTGAAGCTTTCTTT
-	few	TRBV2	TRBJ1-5	CASNDGDPGNQPQHF	TGTGCCAGCAACGACGGGGATCCGGGCAATCAGCCCCAGCATTTT
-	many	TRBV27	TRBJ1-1	CASSPTIYGTEAFF	TGTGCCAGCAGTCCAACCATTTATGGCACTGAAGCTTTCTTT
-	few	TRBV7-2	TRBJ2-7	CASSLDKTYEQYF	TGTGCCAGCAGCCTAGACAAAACCTACGAGCAGTACTTC
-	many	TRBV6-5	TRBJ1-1	CASSYSPQLITEAFF	TGTGCCAGCAGTTACTCTCCTCAATTAATCACTGAAGCTTTCTTT
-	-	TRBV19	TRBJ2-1	CASSSGRDPNEQFF	TGTGCCAGTAGTAGTGGCCGGGATCCAAATGAGCAGTTCTTC
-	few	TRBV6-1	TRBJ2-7	CASSRDTYYEQYF	TGTGCCAGCAGTCGGGACACTTACTACGAGCAGTACTTC
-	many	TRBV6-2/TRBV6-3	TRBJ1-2	CASTVDEDYGYTF	TGTGCCAGCACCGTCGATGAGGACTATGGCTACACCTTC
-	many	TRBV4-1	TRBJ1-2	CASSQVLGIGYGYTF	TGCGCCAGCAGCCAAGTCTTGGGGATCGGCTATGGCTACACCTTC
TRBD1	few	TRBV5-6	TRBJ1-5	CASSRGGQGKSQPQHF	TGTGCCAGCAGCCGGGGGGGACAGGGAAAAAGTCAGCCCCAGCATTTT
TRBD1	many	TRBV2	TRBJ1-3	CASLTGESGNTIYF	TGTGCCAGCCTAACAGGGGAGTCTGGAAACACCATATATTTT
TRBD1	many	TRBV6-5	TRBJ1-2	CASSLYGTGMDYGYTF	TGTGCCAGCAGCCTCTACGGGACAGGGATGGATTATGGCTACACCTTC
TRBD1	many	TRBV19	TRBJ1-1	CASSMTGRTEAFF	TGTGCCAGTAGTATGACAGGGAGGACTGAAGCTTTCTTT
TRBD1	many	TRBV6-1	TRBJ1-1	CASRDAGQGYTEAFF	TGTGCCAGCAGGGACGCTGGACAGGGATACACTGAAGCTTTCTTT
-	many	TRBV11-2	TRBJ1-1	CASSLMEGRNTEAFF	TGTGCCAGCAGCTTAATGGAGGGGCGGAACACTGAAGCTTTCTTT
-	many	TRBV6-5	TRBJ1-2	CASSYFRGPYGYTF	TGTGCCAGCAGTTACTTCAGGGGTCCCTATGGCTACACCTTC
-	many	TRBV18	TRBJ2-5	CASSPSTQETQYF	TGTGCCAGCTCACCTTCGACCCAAGAGACCCAGTACTTC
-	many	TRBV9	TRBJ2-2	CASSVGLRGNTGELFF	TGTGCCAGCAGCGTAGGTTTACGGGGGAACACCGGGGAGCTGTTTTTT
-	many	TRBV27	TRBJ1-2	CASSLSGEHYGYTF	TGTGCCAGCAGTTTATCAGGGGAACACTATGGCTACACCTTC
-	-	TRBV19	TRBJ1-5	CASSIERVFNQPQHF	TGTGCCAGTAGTATAGAGAGGGTGTTTAATCAGCCCCAGCATTTT
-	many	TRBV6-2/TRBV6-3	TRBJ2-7	CASNNGGAYYEQYF	TGTGCCAGCAATAATGGAGGGGCGTACTACGAGCAGTACTTC
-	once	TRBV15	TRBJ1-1	CATSFPTTLNTEAFF	TGTGCCACCAGCTTCCCGACGACTTTGAACACTGAAGCTTTCTTT
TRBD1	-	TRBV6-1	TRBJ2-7	CASLDRASSYEQYF	TGTGCCAGCTTAGACAGGGCCAGCTCCTACGAGCAGTACTTC
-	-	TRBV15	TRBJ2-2	CATSRSQQGIGELFF	TGTGCCACCAGCCGATCCCAACAGGGAATCGGGGAGCTGTTTTTT
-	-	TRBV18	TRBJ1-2	CASSPGRAGYTF	TGTGCCAGCTCACCTGGGAGGGCTGGCTACACCTTC
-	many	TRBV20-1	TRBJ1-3	CSAASDRAAGNTIYF	TGCAGTGCTGCCTCAGACCGGGCCGCTGGAAACACCATATATTTT
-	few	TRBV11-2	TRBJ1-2	CASSFGFTPNYGYTF	TGTGCCAGCAGCTTTGGTTTTACACCTAACTATGGCTACACCTTC
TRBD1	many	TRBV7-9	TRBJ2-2	CASSSQGSGELFF	TGTGCCAGCAGCTCACAGGGGTCCGGGGAGCTGTTTTTT
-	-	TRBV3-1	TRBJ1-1	CASSHGRSSNTEAFF	TGTGCCAGCAGCCATGGACGATCAAGTAACACTGAAGCTTTCTTT
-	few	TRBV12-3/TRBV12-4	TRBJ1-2	CASSFSVGPPYGYTF	TGTGCCAGCAGTTTTTCGGTGGGACCTCCCTATGGCTACACCTTC
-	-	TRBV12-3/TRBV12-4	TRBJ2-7	CASSKTHEQYF	TGTGCCAGCAGTAAAACCCACGAGCAGTACTTC